Sequencing of this T cell receptor (beta chain) was carried out in a study of blood T cell repertoires in COVID-19. Clones were sequenced by immunoSEQ multiplex PCR, and TCRdb holds only the in-frame ones, with some missing. This table holds 120,000 or so clones, about 85% found once. V trimming: 4 bases; J trimming: 5 bases; junction bases outside the gene matches: 11. The CDR3 has 16 amino acids. In germline, CDR1 is SGHTA, CDR2 FQGNSA. The specimen sequenced was peripheral blood. The TCR originated in a man older than 75 with active or convalescent COVID-19. The chain has TRBV7-2 and TRBJ1-2; 9 bases agree with TRBD1. The CDR3: CASSYGGTGREYGYTF. CDR3 nucleotides: TGTGCCAGCAGCTACGGTGGGACAGGGAGGGAATATGGCTACACCTTC.